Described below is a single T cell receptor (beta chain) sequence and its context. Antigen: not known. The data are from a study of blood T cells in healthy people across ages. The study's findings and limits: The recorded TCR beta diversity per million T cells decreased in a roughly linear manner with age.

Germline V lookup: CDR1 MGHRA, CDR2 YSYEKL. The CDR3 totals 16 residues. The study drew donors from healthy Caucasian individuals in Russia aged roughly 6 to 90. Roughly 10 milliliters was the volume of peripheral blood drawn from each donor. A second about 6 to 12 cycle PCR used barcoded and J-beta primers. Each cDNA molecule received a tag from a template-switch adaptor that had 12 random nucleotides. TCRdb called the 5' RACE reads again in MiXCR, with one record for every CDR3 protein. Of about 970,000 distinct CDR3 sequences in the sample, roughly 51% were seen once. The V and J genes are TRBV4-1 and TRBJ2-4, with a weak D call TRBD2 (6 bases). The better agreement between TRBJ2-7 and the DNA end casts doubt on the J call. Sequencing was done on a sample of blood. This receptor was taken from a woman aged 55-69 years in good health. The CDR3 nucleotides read TGCGCCAGCAGCCAAGCCCCGGCGGGACTTTCATACGAGCAGTACTTC. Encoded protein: CASSQAPAGLSYEQYF.